Each of the 26 T cell receptor beta chains below was sequenced from the same sample in a study of CD8 T cells in ankylosing spondylitis. Study-wide points: A TCR beta motif of roughly eight highly homologous variants seemed to mark ankylosing spondylitis blood.

Antigens of these TCRs are unknown. TCRdb re-called the 5' RACE reads with MiXCR, one entry per CDR3 protein. Here the sample spans about 750,000 distinct CDR3 sequences, around 20% being singletons. What was sequenced was blood, either unsorted or a sorted T cell fraction (not recorded which). The receptors were sampled from a male donor with ankylosing spondylitis.

The chain is built from TRBV7-2 and TRBJ2-3, with TRBD1 matching 7 bases. The J segment lost 4 bases and the V segment lost 0 bases, leaving 4 bases of the junction unmatched. The CDR3 totals 15 residues. Germline V gene lookup returns CDR1 SGHTA and CDR2 FQGNSA. The CDR3 DNA reads as TGTGCCAGCAGCTTAGCCAGAGGACAGGCAGATACGCAGTATTTT. This sequence encodes CASSLARGQADTQYF.

A few counts support this clonotype. The rearrangement joins TRBV20-1 to TRBJ1-5; TRBD1 might be the D (6 bases). The CDR3 is 13 amino acids. Per germline, CDR1 DFQATT and CDR2 SNEGSKA (reference sequence). CDR3 region: CSCGGGTNQPQHF. DNA for the CDR3: TGCAGCTGCGGGGGAGGGACAAATCAGCCCCAGCATTTT.

This clonotype was seen only a few times. V and J are TRBV10-3 and TRBJ2-1; maybe TRBD1 (6 bases). This CDR3 is built from 14 residues. The germline V gene has CDR1 ENHRY and CDR2 SYGVKD. V lost 7 bases, J lost 0 bases, and 10 bases lay in between. The chain's CDR3 is CAIKGESSYNEQFF. Here the CDR3 DNA reads TGTGCCATCAAGGGGGAGAGCTCCTACAATGAGCAGTTCTTC.

This clonotype was detected a few times. The J gene is TRBJ2-7, the V gene TRBV27; 11 bases agree with TRBD1. Germline loops: CDR1 MNHEY, CDR2 SMNVEV (reference sequence). The J segment lost 5 bases and the V segment lost 1 base, leaving 1 base of the junction unmatched. CDR3 length equals 14 residues. The CDR3 nucleotides read TGTGCCAGCAGTTTATTGGGACAGGGGGACGAGCAGTACTTC. This gives the protein CASSLLGQGDEQYF.

The chain employs TRBV4-2 and TRBJ2-2; D might be TRBD2 (5 bases). V lost 1 base to trimming and J lost 5 bases, with 11 bases between them. Germline assignment: CDR1 LGHNA and CDR2 YNFKEQ. The length of the CDR3 is 15 residues. The CDR3 is CASSQATRVTGELFF. In DNA, the CDR3 is TGTGCCAGCAGCCAAGCTACTAGGGTAACCGGGGAGCTGTTTTTT.

The chain joins TRBV4-1 to TRBJ1-2, with a possible D match to TRBD1 (5 bases). Germline assignment: CDR1 MGHRA and CDR2 YSYEKL. The V end was cut by 3 bases, the J end by 0 bases, with 8 bases between. The CDR3 is made up of 14 amino acids. The CDR3 DNA sequence: TGCGCCAGCAGCCAGCGGGGGGCTAACTATGGCTACACCTTC. This encodes CASSQRGANYGYTF.

This clonotype was observed a few times. The chain carries TRBV5-1 and TRBJ1-6; D is unclear. CDR3 length: 15 amino acids. Germline V gene data show CDR1 as SGHRS and CDR2 as YFSETQ. V dropped 4 bases and J dropped 8 bases, with 16 bases sitting between them. The CDR3 coding sequence is TGCGCCAGCAGCCCTAACGGACCGGAGGATTCACCCCTCCACTTT. Its protein is CASSPNGPEDSPLHF.

The chain uses TRBV21-1 and TRBJ2-1; the table's D gene call, TRBD2, was not cross checked with the DNA. TRBV21-1 is noted as a pseudogene. The CDR3 length is 15 residues. The CDR3 bases are TGTGCCAGCAGCAGCCCGGGACTAGCGGGAGTAAAGGAGTTCTTC. Protein: CASSSPGLAGVKEFF.

There are a few counts of this clonotype. V gene TRBV11-2 combines with J gene TRBJ2-1; TRBD2 agrees at 10 bases. Germline CDR1 is SGHAT and CDR2 is FQNNGV. CDR3 length: 16 residues. The junction had 8 bases not matched to a gene; V was cut back by 2 bases and J by 7 bases. CDR3 in amino acids: CASSLRWGLASNEQFF. The CDR3, as DNA: TGTGCCAGCAGCTTAAGATGGGGACTAGCGTCAAATGAGCAGTTCTTC.

This clonotype was detected only a few times. The chain links TRBV5-1 to TRBJ1-1; TRBD1 matches at 9 bases. Germline assignment: CDR1 SGHRS and CDR2 YFSETQ. V lost 0 bases and J lost 3; bases outside the gene matches: 3. The CDR3 consists of 15 residues. CDR3: CASSLGGQGYTEAFF. The CDR3 bases are TGCGCCAGCAGCTTGGGGGGACAGGGTTACACTGAAGCTTTCTTT.

This clonotype has just one count. The chain recombines TRBV28 with TRBJ2-1; no reliable D call. The germline V gene encodes CDR1 MDHEN and CDR2 SYDVKM. The CDR3 spans 13 residues. Trimming stripped 3 bases from V and 5 bases from J, with 8 bases between. The CDR3 region has the DNA TGTGCCAGCAGTTTCTCGACAAACAATGAGCAGTTCTTC. This codes for CASSFSTNNEQFF.

The sample holds one count of this clonotype. V and J are TRBV2 and TRBJ2-2, with 13 bases lining up with TRBD2. V gave up 6 bases and J gave up 2 bases; unmatched junction bases: 9. The CDR3 is made up of 18 amino acids. Germline assignment: CDR1 SNHLY and CDR2 FYNNEI. The CDR3 DNA reads TGTGCCAGCAGCCTCGGACTAGCGGGGGACCCTAACACCGGGGAGCTGTTTTTT. The encoded protein is CASSLGLAGDPNTGELFF.

This chain links TRBV10-3 with TRBJ1-1; 8 nucleotides match TRBD1. The J segment lost 5 bases and the V segment lost 2 bases, leaving 7 bases of the junction unmatched. This CDR3 spans 15 amino acids. Germline CDR1 ENHRY, CDR2 SYGVKD. This chain's CDR3 is CAISEVSGGRTEAFF. The CDR3 DNA reads TGTGCCATCAGTGAGGTGTCAGGGGGCCGAACTGAAGCTTTCTTT.

There are many counts of this clonotype. The gene calls are TRBV7-8 and TRBJ2-3; 10 bases are shared with TRBD2. The J segment lost 3 bases and the V segment lost 5 bases, leaving 5 bases of the junction unmatched. The CDR3 has 15 residues. The germline V gene has CDR1 SGHVS and CDR2 FQNEAQ. The DNA of the CDR3 is TGTGCCAGCAGCCAGCGGGAGGGCCATACAGATACGCAGTATTTT. Translation: CASSQREGHTDTQYF.

This CDR3 is CSIQTGYNEQFF. Here the CDR3 DNA reads TGCAGCATACAGACAGGATACAATGAGCAGTTCTTC. The chain combines TRBV29-1 with TRBJ2-1; D is perhaps TRBD1 (6 bases). Germline V gene lookup returns CDR1 SQVTM and CDR2 ANQGSEA. Deletions cut 8 bases from V and 4 bases from J, with 12 bases between. The CDR3 is made up of 12 amino acids.

This clonotype was observed a handful of times. V gene TRBV5-1 combines with J gene TRBJ2-2; unclear D gene. The CDR3 runs 15 residues. Germline-derived CDR1 and CDR2 are SGHRS and YFSETQ. Trimming stripped 2 bases from V and 1 base from J, with 9 bases between. The CDR3 DNA is TGCGCCAGCAGCTTCTGGGCAGAGAACACCGGGGAGCTGTTTTTT. Amino acids: CASSFWAENTGELFF.

J is TRBJ1-1 and V is TRBV11-3; D gene ambiguous. CDR3 size: 14 residues. Germline loops: CDR1 SGHNT, CDR2 YENEEA. Trimming cost V 3 bases and J 1 base, with 9 bases left between them. CDR3 sequence: CASSFPGENTEAFF. DNA of the CDR3: TGTGCCAGCAGCTTTCCGGGAGAGAACACTGAAGCTTTCTTT.

This clonotype was counted a single time. The rearrangement links TRBV6-2 or TRBV6-3 to TRBJ1-5; 7 positions match TRBD1. J gave up 2 bases and V 7 bases, and 8 bases lay outside the gene matches. Germline CDR1 and CDR2: MNHEY and SVGEGT. The CDR3 is made up of 15 amino acids. This chain's CDR3 is CASKTDRDRNQPQHF. DNA for the CDR3: TGTGCCAGCAAAACCGACAGGGATCGCAATCAGCCCCAGCATTTT.

This clonotype was counted at least ten times. CDR3 protein: CASSPITGRAYEQYF. For the CDR3, the DNA is TGCGCCAGCAGCCCAATTACCGGGCGGGCCTACGAGCAGTACTTC. The rearrangement uses TRBV5-1 and TRBJ2-7; tentative D call: TRBD2 (5 bases). Germline V gives CDR1 SGHRS, CDR2 YFSETQ. Trimming removed 4 bases at V and 2 bases at J, with 16 bases between. This CDR3 spans 15 amino acids.

This clonotype was counted only a few times. CDR3 residues: CSAAGASGTHTDTQYF. Here the CDR3 DNA reads TGCAGTGCTGCCGGGGCTAGCGGGACCCACACAGATACGCAGTATTTT. V usage is TRBV20-1 and J usage is TRBJ2-3, with 9 bases identical to TRBD2. V was clipped by 5 bases and J by 2 bases; unmatched bases: 11. This CDR3 is 16 amino acids long. Germline CDR1 DFQATT, CDR2 SNEGSKA (reference sequence).

In this sample, this clonotype turned up a few times. The CDR3 nucleotides are TGTGCCAGCTCACCCATGGTTAGGACTAGCGGAACTGATTCAGCGAACACCGGGGAGCTGTTTTTT. The encoded protein is CASSPMVRTSGTDSANTGELFF. The chain is built from TRBV18 and TRBJ2-2; 10 nucleotides align to TRBD2. This CDR3 comprises 22 residues. The trim removed 3 bases at V and 0 bases at J, leaving 19 bases unmatched. The V gene's germline CDR1 is KGHSH and CDR2 LQKENI. The whole variable domain, remainder taken from reference TRBV18 and TRBJ2-2, is NAGVMQNPRHLVRRRGQEARLRCSPMKGHSHVYWYRQLPEEGLKFMVYLQKENIIDESGMPKERFSAEFPKEGPSILRIQQVVRGDSAAYFCASSPMVRTSGTDSANTGELFFGEGSRLTVL.

The V call is TRBV6-5, the J call TRBJ2-3; no clear D gene. This CDR3 comprises 14 residues. Trimming removed 2 bases at V and 6 bases at J, with 12 bases between. CDR1 is MNHEY and CDR2 is SVGAGI in the germline V gene. This CDR3 reads CASSYLGRWDTQYF. CDR3 DNA sequence: TGTGCCAGCAGTTACCTCGGTCGCTGGGATACGCAGTATTTT.

Concerning this clonotype: Its ends do not fully match the called genes, so a read error is possible. This chain connects TRBV20-1 to TRBJ1-2; TRBD1 matches at 8 bases. Looked up from germline, CDR1 is DFQATT and CDR2 is SNEGSKA (reference sequence). This CDR3 spans 13 amino acids. The CDR3 nucleotides read TGCAGTGCTCCCCGGACAGGGACCTATGACTACACCTTC. Its translation: CSAPRTGTYDYTF.

The chain combines TRBV5-1 with TRBJ2-3; tentative D call: TRBD2 (5 bases). CDR1 is SGHRS and CDR2 is YFSETQ in the germline V gene. The CDR3 consists of 14 residues. V gave up 5 bases and J gave up 4 bases, with 14 bases separating them. CDR3 in amino acids: CASRTGLGADTQYF. The CDR3 DNA is TGCGCCAGCAGAACCGGACTCGGGGCAGATACGCAGTATTTT.

The CDR3 nucleotides read TGTGCCACCAAATATAGCTACGAGCAGTACTTC. It codes for CATKYSYEQYF. The V and J genes are TRBV28 and TRBJ2-7, with D unresolved. The germline V gene has CDR1 MDHEN and CDR2 SYDVKM. Trimming shortened V by 10 bases and J by 3 bases, and 10 bases separated the two germline ends. The CDR3 spans 11 residues.

This clonotype has just a few counts. The CDR3 DNA sequence: TGCGCCAGCAGCTTGGAACTAGCGGAAAACACCGGGGAGCTGTTTTTT. Translated: CASSLELAENTGELFF. The chain carries TRBV5-1 and TRBJ2-2, with TRBD2 identical over 8 bases. The CDR3 sequence is 16 residues long. J gave up 2 bases and V 0 bases, and 3 bases lay outside the gene matches. Germline lookup yields CDR1 SGHRS and CDR2 YFSETQ.